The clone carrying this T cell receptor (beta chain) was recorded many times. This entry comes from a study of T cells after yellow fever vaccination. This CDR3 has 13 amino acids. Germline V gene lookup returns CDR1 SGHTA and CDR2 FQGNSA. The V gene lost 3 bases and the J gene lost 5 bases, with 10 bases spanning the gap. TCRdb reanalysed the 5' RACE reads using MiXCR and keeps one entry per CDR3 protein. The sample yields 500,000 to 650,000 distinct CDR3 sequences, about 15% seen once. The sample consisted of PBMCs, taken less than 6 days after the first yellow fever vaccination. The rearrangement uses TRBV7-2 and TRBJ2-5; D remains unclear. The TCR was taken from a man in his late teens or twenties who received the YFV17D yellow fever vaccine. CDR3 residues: CASSFRNFETQYF. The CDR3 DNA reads TGTGCCAGCAGCTTCAGGAATTTTGAGACCCAGTACTTC.